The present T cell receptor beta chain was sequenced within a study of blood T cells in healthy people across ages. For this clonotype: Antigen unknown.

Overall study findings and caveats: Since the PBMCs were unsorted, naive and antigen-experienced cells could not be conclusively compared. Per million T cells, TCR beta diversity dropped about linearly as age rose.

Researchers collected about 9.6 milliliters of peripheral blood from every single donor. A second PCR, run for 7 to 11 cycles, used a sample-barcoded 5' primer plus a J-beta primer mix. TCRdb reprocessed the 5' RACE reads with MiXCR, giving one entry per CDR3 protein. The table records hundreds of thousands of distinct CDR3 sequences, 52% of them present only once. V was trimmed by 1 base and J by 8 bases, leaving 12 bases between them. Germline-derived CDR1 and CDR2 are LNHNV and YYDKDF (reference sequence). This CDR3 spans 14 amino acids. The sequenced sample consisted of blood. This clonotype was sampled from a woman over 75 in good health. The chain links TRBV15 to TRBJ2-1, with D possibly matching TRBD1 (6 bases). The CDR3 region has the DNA TGTGCCACCAGCAGAGGAGCAGGGGCCGATGAGCAGTTCTTC. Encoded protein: CATSRGAGADEQFF.